This T cell receptor beta chain stems from a study of cytomegalovirus exposure and HLA in healthy donors. Study results and caveats: Most subjects had HLA-A and HLA-B alleles reportedly predicted accurately by TCR beta sequences.

Points on this clone: Its antigen is currently unknown.

Vbeta (60) and Jbeta (13) primers were used in the PCR. TCRdb's table, derived via immunoSEQ multiplex PCR, lists solely in-frame clones and lacks some. The sample holds approximately 74,000 clones, around three quarters seen once. Source material: PBMCs. This sequence originates from a man between 60 and 70 years old in good health and CMV-seropositive.

The CDR3 region has the DNA TGTGCCAGCAGCGGGACTAGCGGCCTCTACAATGAGCAGTTCTTC. Residues: CASSGTSGLYNEQFF. V and J are TRBV5-4 and TRBJ2-1, with 11 bases identical to TRBD2. The germline CDR1 and CDR2 sequences are SGHNT and YYREEE (reference sequence). This CDR3 comprises 15 residues. J gave up 3 bases and V 4 bases, and 3 bases lay outside the gene matches.